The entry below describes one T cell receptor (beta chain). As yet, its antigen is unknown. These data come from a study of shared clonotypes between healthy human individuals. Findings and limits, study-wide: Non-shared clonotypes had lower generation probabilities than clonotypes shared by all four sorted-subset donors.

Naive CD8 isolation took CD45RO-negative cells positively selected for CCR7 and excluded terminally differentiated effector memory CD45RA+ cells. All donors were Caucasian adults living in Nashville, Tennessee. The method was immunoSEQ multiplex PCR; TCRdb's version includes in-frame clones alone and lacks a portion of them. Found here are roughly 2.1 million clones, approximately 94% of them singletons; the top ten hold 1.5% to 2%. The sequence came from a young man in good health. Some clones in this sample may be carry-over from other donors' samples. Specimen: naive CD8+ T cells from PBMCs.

CDR3 coding DNA: TGTGCCAGCAGGCCCCTGACAGGGGTCTACGAGCAGTACTTC. It encodes CASRPLTGVYEQYF. The J gene is TRBJ2-7, the V gene TRBV28; 8 nucleotides match TRBD1. The ends lost 6 bases at V and 3 bases at J; junction bases unmatched: 7. This CDR3 contains 14 residues. CDR1 and CDR2 from the germline V gene are MDHEN and SYDVKM.